These 8 T cell receptor beta chains were all obtained from the same sample, sequenced in a study of blood T cell repertoires in COVID-19. Only in-frame clones appear in the TCRdb table, and some are missing; sequencing was by immunoSEQ multiplex PCR. The sample has 150,000 to 180,000 clones, roughly nine tenths seen once; the top ten hold 2.4%. The sample was peripheral blood. The receptor source for this set is a woman aged 70-85 years with acute or convalescent COVID-19.

The chain joins TRBV6-6 to TRBJ2-1; TRBD2 is a possible D gene (7 bases). With 5 bases removed from V and 0 bases from J, the gap between germline ends came to 17 bases. The CDR3 is 17 amino acids. Germline CDR1 MNHNY, CDR2 SVGAGI (reference sequence). CDR3 region: CASSPNKGGLSYNEQFF. In DNA form, the CDR3 reads TGTGCCAGCAGTCCCAATAAGGGGGGGCTCTCCTACAATGAGCAGTTCTTC.

V usage is TRBV4-2 and J usage is TRBJ1-3, with 8 bases fitting TRBD1. This CDR3 region has 15 residues. V shed 2 bases and J 4 bases; nucleotides not matched to a gene: 4. In germline, CDR1 is LGHNA, CDR2 YNFKEQ. The CDR3 DNA sequence: TGTGCCAGCAGCCAATACGGGGACAGGGGAAACACCATATATTTT. It encodes CASSQYGDRGNTIYF.

This rearrangement joins TRBV4-3 to TRBJ2-3; possible D gene TRBD2, 6 bases. V was pared by 5 bases and J by 6 bases, with 24 bases between. Germline V gives CDR1 LGHNA, CDR2 YSLEER. The CDR3 consists of 17 residues. CDR3 nucleotides: TGCGCCAGCAGCGAACACACTCCGGGACTCAAAAGGGATACGCAGTATTTT. Protein: CASSEHTPGLKRDTQYF.

The chain uses TRBV11-2 and TRBJ2-1; TRBD2 matches at 9 bases. Trimming at V came to 2 bases and at J to 1 base, leaving 6 bases not matched to a gene. This CDR3 region has 17 residues. CDR1 SGHAT and CDR2 FQNNGV come from the germline V gene. The CDR3 DNA follows: TGTGCCAGCAGCTTACTATCAGCGGGGGGTTCCTACAATGAGCAGTTCTTC. Protein product: CASSLLSAGGSYNEQFF.

The V gene is TRBV15, the J gene TRBJ1-5, with 10 bases matching TRBD1. V trimming: 5 bases; J trimming: 11 bases; junction bases outside the gene matches: 3. The V gene's germline CDR1 is LNHNV and CDR2 YYDKDF (reference sequence). This CDR3 is built from 12 residues. Here the CDR3 DNA reads TGTGCCACCAGCGAGGACAGGGGGGCCCAGCATTTT. Its protein is CATSEDRGAQHF.

The V gene is TRBV5-7, the J gene TRBJ1-6; D unresolved. TRBV5-7 carries the ORF label, with uncertain function. The V and J ends lost 2 bases and 0 bases respectively, with 6 bases between them. The CDR3 has 15 residues. The CDR3 DNA reads as TGTGCCAGCAGCTTCCACTGCTCCTATAATTCACCCCTCCACTTT. This sequence encodes CASSFHCSYNSPLHF.

The J gene is TRBJ1-3, the V gene TRBV13, with 7 nucleotides matching TRBD1. V shed 4 bases and J 1 base; nucleotides not matched to a gene: 4. The CDR3 extends over 15 amino acids. The germline CDR1 and CDR2 sequences are PRHDT and FYEKMQ (reference sequence). Here the CDR3 reads CASSYDRVSGNTIYF. CDR3 in DNA: TGTGCCAGCAGCTACGACAGGGTTTCTGGAAACACCATATATTTT.

In this sample, this clone turned up once. The chain recombines TRBV12-3 or TRBV12-4 with TRBJ1-1, with 9 bases fitting TRBD1. This CDR3 spans 13 amino acids. J gave up 6 bases and V 6 bases, and 5 bases lay outside the gene matches. The CDR3 protein is CASRGQGRSEAFF. CDR3 sequence (DNA): TGTGCCAGCAGGGGACAGGGTCGTTCTGAAGCTTTCTTT.